The 8 T cell receptor beta chains below all came from one sample that was sequenced in a study of blood T cell repertoires in COVID-19. Some clones are missing from TCRdb's copy, which holds only in-frame ones; the method was immunoSEQ multiplex PCR. The data contain around 200,000 clones, roughly 81% of them singletons. Material: peripheral blood. These receptors originate from a woman older than 75 with acute or convalescent COVID-19.

This chain uses TRBV27 with TRBJ1-5, with 7 bases lining up with TRBD1. CDR1 and CDR2 from the germline V gene are MNHEY and SMNVEV (reference sequence). This CDR3 region has 13 residues. J gave up 5 bases and V 5 bases, and 3 bases lay outside the gene matches. CDR3 in DNA: TGTGCCAGCAGTGTGACAGGGTATCAGCCCCAGCATTTT. It yields the protein CASSVTGYQPQHF.

V usage is TRBV30 and J usage is TRBJ1-6; a weak D match, TRBD1 (5 bases). Germline V CDR1 and CDR2: GTSNPN, SVGIG (reference sequence). V lost 4 bases and J 0 bases, leaving 10 bases between the germline ends. The CDR3 runs to 15 residues. The CDR3 DNA reads as TGTGCCTGGAATATGGGGGGCTCCTATAATTCACCCCTCCACTTT. This encodes CAWNMGGSYNSPLHF.

This clone occurred a few times. The chain is built from TRBV9 and TRBJ2-7; D is unresolved. Trimming cost V 0 bases and J 3 bases, with 7 bases left between them. CDR1 and CDR2 from the germline V gene are SGDLS and YYNGEE. The CDR3 runs 13 residues. This CDR3 reads CASSVDSNYEQYF. CDR3 nucleotide sequence: TGTGCCAGCAGCGTAGATAGTAACTACGAGCAGTACTTC.

The chain has TRBV5-6 and TRBJ1-1; possible D gene TRBD1, 5 bases. V lost 4 bases and J lost 11, with 21 bases in between. In germline, CDR1 is SGHDT, CDR2 YYEEEE. There are 14 residues in the CDR3. The CDR3 DNA reads as TGTGCCAGCAGCACCCCGACAGCGTTGATAAGGGCTTTCTTT. Translation: CASSTPTALIRAFF.

The chain carries TRBV7-8 and TRBJ1-1; maybe TRBD1 (5 bases). V was pared by 5 bases and J by 3 bases, with 16 bases between. This CDR3 has 15 residues. Germline CDR1 reads SGHVS; CDR2 reads FQNEAQ. CDR3 in amino acids: CASSLKGPRDTEAFF. CDR3 DNA: TGTGCCAGCAGCCTAAAGGGCCCCAGGGACACTGAAGCTTTCTTT.

The chain couples TRBV9 to TRBJ2-3; 8 nucleotides align to TRBD1. Germline loops: CDR1 SGDLS, CDR2 YYNGEE. CDR3 length equals 18 residues. The V segment lost 3 bases and the J segment 2 bases; nucleotides outside the gene matches: 14. The CDR3 spells CASSGTGNLGSFTDTQYF. CDR3 in DNA: TGTGCCAGCAGCGGGACAGGGAACCTAGGATCATTCACAGATACGCAGTATTTT. The variable domain in full, completed from reference TRBV9 and TRBJ2-3, reads DSGVTQTPKHLITATGQRVTLRCSPRSGDLSVYWYQQSLDQGLQFLIQYYNGEERAKGNILERFSAQQFPDLHSELNLSSLELGDSALYFCASSGTGNLGSFTDTQYFGPGTRLTVL.

This chain uses TRBV5-1 with TRBJ2-7, with 10 positions matching TRBD2. The trim removed 0 bases at V and 6 bases at J, leaving 9 bases unmatched. Per germline, CDR1 SGHRS and CDR2 YFSETQ. The CDR3 sequence is 16 residues long. This CDR3 reads CASSLVSGLAALEQYF. In DNA, the CDR3 is TGCGCCAGCAGCTTGGTGTCTGGACTAGCGGCTCTCGAGCAGTACTTC.

CDR3 in DNA: TGTGCCAGCAGCTTAGGCAGGGAATTTTCACCCCTCCACTTT. This gives the protein CASSLGREFSPLHF. The rearrangement links TRBV5-4 to TRBJ1-6; possibly TRBD1 for D (5 bases). CDR3 size: 14 residues. Germline CDR1 is SGHNT and CDR2 is YYREEE (reference sequence). Trimming left V 2 bases short and J 9 bases short, with 12 bases between. Together with reference TRBV5-4 and TRBJ1-6, the CDR3 gives the full variable domain: ETGVTQSPTHLIKTRGQQVTLRCSSQSGHNTVSWYQQALGQGPQFIFQYYREEENGRGNFPPRFSGLQFPNYSSELNVNALELDDSALYLCASSLGREFSPLHFGNGTRLTVT.